This T cell receptor (beta chain) was retrieved from a study of cytomegalovirus exposure and HLA in healthy donors. V lost 5 bases to trimming and J lost 0 bases; unmatched junction nucleotides: 6. This CDR3 is 15 amino acids long. The V gene's germline CDR1 is SEHNR and CDR2 FQNEAQ (reference sequence). PCR was performed using 60 Vbeta and 13 Jbeta primers. Generated by immunoSEQ multiplex PCR, the TCRdb table keeps only in-frame clones and is missing some. This table holds 95,000 to 150,000 clones, 8.5% to 9% found once. The receptor's source is a woman in her thirties or forties in good health and CMV-seropositive. This chain joins TRBV7-9 and TRBJ2-7, with 8 bases aligning to TRBD1. Material for sequencing was PBMCs. CDR3 DNA: TGTGCCAGCAGCCCACCTGGGACAGGCTCCTACGAGCAGTACTTC. Translation gives CASSPPGTGSYEQYF.